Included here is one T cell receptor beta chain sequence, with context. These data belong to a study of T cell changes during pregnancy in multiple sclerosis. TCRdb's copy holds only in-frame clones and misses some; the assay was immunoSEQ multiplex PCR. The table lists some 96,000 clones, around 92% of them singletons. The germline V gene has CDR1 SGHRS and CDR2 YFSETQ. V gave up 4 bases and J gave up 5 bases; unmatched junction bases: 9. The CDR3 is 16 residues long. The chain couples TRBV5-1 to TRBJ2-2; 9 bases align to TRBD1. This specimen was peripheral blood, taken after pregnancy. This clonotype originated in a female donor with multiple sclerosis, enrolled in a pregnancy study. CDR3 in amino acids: CASSELQGAGTGELFF. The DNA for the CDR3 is TGCGCCAGCAGCGAATTACAGGGGGCGGGGACCGGGGAGCTGTTTTTT.